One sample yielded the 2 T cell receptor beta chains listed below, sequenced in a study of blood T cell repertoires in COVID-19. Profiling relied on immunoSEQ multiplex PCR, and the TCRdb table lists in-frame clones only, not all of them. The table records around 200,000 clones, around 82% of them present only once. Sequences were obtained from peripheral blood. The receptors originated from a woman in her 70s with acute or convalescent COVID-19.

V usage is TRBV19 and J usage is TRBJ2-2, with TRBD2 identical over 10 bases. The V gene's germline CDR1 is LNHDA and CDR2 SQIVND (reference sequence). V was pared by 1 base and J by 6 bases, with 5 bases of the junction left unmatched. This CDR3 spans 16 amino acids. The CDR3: CASSIGTSGKPGELFF. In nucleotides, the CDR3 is TGTGCCAGTAGTATAGGGACTAGCGGCAAACCCGGGGAGCTGTTTTTT.

As DNA, the CDR3 is TGCGCCAGCAGCCGGGGAACCCAAGAGACCCAGTACTTC. This translates into CASSRGTQETQYF. The chain joins TRBV5-1 to TRBJ2-5; tentative D call: TRBD2 (5 bases). Germline V CDR1 and CDR2: SGHRS, YFSETQ. V was pared by 4 bases and J by 1 base, with 8 bases between. The CDR3 is 13 residues long. Filled out from reference TRBV5-1 and TRBJ2-5, the complete variable domain reads KAGVTQTPRYLIKTRGQQVTLSCSPISGHRSVSWYQQTPGQGLQFLFEYFSETQRNKGNFPGRFSGRQFSNSRSEMNVSTLELGDSALYLCASSRGTQETQYFGPGTRLLVL.